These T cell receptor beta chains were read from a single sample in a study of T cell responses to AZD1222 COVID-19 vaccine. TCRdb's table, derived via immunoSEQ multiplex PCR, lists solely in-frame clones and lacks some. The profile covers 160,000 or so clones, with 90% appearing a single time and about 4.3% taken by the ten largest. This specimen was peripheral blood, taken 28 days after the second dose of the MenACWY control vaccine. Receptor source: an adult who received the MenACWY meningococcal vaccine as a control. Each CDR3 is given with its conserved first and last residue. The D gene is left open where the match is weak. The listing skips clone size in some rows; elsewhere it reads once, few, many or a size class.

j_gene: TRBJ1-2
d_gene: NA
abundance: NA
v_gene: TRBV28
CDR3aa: CASSLEARPLYGYTF
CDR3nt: TGTGCCAGCAGTTTAGAAGCCCGCCCCCTCTATGGCTACACCTTC

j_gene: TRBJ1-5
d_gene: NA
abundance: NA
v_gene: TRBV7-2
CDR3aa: CASSLRGRQPQHF
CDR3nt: TGTGCCAGCAGCTTGAGAGGGCGACAGCCCCAGCATTTT

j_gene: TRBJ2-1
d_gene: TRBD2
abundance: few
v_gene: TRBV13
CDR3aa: CASSLGTSGGTEQFF
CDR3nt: TGTGCCAGCAGCTTAGGGACTAGCGGGGGTACGGAGCAGTTCTTC

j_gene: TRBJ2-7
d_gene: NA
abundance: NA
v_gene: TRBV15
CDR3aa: CATSSSGVWYF
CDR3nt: TGTGCCACCTCCTCCTCGGGAGTTTGGTACTTC

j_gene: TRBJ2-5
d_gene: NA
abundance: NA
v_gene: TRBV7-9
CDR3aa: CASSLDGRETQYF
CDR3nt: TGTGCCAGCAGCTTAGATGGGCGAGAGACCCAGTACTTC

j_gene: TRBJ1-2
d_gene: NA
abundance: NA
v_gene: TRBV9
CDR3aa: CASSVGGGGYTF
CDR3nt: TGTGCCAGCAGCGTGGGAGGGGGTGGCTACACCTTC

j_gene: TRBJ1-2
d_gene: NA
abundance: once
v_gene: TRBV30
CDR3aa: CASPGRGRASFYGYTF
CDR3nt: TGTGCCAGCCCTGGCAGGGGCCGCGCAAGCTTCTATGGCTACACCTTC

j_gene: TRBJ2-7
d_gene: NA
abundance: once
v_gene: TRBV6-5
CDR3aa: CASKLSRDNYEQYF
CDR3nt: TGTGCCAGCAAACTTAGTCGGGACAACTACGAGCAGTACTTC

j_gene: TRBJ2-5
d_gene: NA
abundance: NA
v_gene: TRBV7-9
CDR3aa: CASSPQGVQETQYF
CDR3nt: TGTGCCAGCAGCCCACAAGGCGTCCAAGAGACCCAGTACTTC

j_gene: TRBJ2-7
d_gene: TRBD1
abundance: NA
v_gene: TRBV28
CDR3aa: CASRPDRGVPYEQYF
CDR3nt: TGTGCCAGCAGGCCTGACAGGGGAGTCCCCTACGAGCAGTACTTC

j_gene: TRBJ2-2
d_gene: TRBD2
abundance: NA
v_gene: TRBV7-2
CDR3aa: CASSLVGSGLGNTGELFF
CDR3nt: TGTGCCAGCAGCTTAGTGGGTAGCGGGCTTGGGAACACCGGGGAGCTGTTTTTT

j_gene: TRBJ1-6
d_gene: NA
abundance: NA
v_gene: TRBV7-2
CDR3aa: CASSLYVWGSPLHF
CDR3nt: TGTGCCAGCAGCTTATACGTGTGGGGGTCACCCCTCCACTTT

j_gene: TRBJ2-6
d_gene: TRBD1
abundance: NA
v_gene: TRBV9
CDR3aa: CASSVAGTGHSGANVLTF
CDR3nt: TGTGCCAGCAGCGTAGCTGGGACAGGTCACTCTGGGGCCAACGTCCTGACTTTC

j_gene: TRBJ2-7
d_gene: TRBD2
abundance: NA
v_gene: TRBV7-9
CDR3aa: CASSSPGLAPTYEQYF
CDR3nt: TGTGCCAGCAGCTCCCCGGGACTAGCGCCTACCTACGAGCAGTACTTC

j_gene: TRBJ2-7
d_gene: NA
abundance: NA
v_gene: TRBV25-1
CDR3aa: CASSRAYEQYF
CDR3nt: TGTGCCAGCAGCAGGGCCTACGAGCAGTACTTC

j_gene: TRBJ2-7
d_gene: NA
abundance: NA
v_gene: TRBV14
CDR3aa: CASSYGGGREQYF
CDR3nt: TGTGCCAGCAGCTATGGTGGGGGGCGCGAGCAGTACTTC

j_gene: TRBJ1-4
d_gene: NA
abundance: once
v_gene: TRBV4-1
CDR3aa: CASSQVFAGDPREKLFF
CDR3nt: TGCGCCAGCAGCCAAGTATTCGCCGGGGATCCTCGAGAAAAACTGTTTTTT

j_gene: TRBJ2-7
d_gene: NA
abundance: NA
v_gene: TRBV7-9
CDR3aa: CASSLWDEQYF
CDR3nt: TGTGCCAGCAGCTTGTGGGACGAGCAGTACTTC

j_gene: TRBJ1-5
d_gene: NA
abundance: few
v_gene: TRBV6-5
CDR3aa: CASSSSRASNQPQHF
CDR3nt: TGTGCCAGCAGTTCATCCCGGGCGAGCAATCAGCCCCAGCATTTT

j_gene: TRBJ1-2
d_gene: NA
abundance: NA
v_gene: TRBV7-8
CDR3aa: CASTPTGGGYTF
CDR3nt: TGTGCCAGCACCCCAACGGGGGGTGGCTACACCTTC

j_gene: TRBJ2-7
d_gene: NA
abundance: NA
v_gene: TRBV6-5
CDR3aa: CASMANSGGGRQYF
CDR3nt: TGTGCCAGCATGGCTAACTCAGGGGGCGGGAGGCAGTACTTC

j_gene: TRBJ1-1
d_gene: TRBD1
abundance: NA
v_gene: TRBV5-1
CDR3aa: CASSLGSGRGYPEAFF
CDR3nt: TGCGCCAGCAGCTTGGGTTCGGGCAGGGGGTACCCCGAAGCTTTCTTT

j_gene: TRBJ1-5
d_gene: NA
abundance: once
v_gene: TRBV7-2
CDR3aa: CASSPGSSNQPQHF
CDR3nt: TGTGCCAGCAGCCCCGGATCAAGCAATCAGCCCCAGCATTTT

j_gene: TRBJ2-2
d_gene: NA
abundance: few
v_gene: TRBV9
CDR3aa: CASRGVTGELFF
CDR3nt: TGTGCCAGCAGGGGAGTCACCGGGGAGCTGTTTTTT

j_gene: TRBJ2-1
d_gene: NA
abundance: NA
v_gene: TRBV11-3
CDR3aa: CASSLGRDSQFF
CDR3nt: TGTGCCAGCAGCTTGGGGAGGGACAGCCAGTTCTTC

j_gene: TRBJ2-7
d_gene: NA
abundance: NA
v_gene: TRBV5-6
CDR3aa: CASSLAVRSGGDEQYF
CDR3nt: TGTGCCAGCAGCTTGGCCGTTAGGAGCGGCGGCGACGAGCAGTACTTC

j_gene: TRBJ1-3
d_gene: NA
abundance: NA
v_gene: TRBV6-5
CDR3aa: CASSIVNGNTIYF
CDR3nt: TGTGCCAGCAGTATTGTGAACGGAAACACCATATATTTT

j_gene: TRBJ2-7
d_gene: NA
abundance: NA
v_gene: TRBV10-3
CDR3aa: CAISRTEGLPSYEQYF
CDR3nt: TGTGCCATCAGTCGAACAGAAGGACTGCCCAGCTACGAGCAGTACTTC

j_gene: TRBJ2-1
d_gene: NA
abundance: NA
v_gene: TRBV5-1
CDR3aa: CASSLQRADNEQFF
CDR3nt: TGCGCCAGCAGCCTACAGCGGGCAGACAATGAGCAGTTCTTC

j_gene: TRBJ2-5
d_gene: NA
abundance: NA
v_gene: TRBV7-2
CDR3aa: CASSLPSQETQYF
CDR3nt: TGTGCCAGCAGCTTACCCTCACAAGAGACCCAGTACTTC

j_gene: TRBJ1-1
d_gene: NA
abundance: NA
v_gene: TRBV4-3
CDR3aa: CASSQDLLNTEAFF
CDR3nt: TGCGCCAGCAGCCAAGATCTTCTGAACACTGAAGCTTTCTTT

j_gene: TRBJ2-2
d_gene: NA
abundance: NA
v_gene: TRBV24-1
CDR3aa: CATSDFVTGANTGELFF
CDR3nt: TGTGCCACCAGTGATTTCGTTACAGGCGCGAACACCGGGGAGCTGTTTTTT

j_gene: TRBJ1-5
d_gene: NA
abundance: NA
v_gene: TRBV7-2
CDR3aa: CASSFDQGQPQHF
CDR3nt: TGTGCCAGCAGCTTTGATCAGGGTCAGCCCCAGCATTTT

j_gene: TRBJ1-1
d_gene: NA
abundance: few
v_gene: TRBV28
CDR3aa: CASGGQKAEAFF
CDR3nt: TGTGCCAGCGGAGGACAAAAAGCTGAAGCTTTCTTT

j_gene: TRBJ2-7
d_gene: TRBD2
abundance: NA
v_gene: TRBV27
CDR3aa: CASRRTSGRPYEQYF
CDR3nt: TGTGCCAGCAGACGGACTAGCGGGAGACCTTACGAGCAGTACTTC

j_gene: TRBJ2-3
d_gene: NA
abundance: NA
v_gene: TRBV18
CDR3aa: CASSRHQLTTDTQYF
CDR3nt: TGTGCCAGCTCACGACACCAACTAACCACAGATACGCAGTATTTT

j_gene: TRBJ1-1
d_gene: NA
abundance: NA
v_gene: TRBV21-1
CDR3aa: CASSKAGWNRGRTEAFF
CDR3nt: TGTGCCAGCAGCAAAGCGGGGTGGAACAGGGGGCGCACTGAAGCTTTCTTT

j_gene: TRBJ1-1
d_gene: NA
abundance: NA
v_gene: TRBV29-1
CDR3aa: CSVGRQGDTEAFF
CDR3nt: TGCAGCGTTGGGAGGCAGGGCGACACTGAAGCTTTCTTT

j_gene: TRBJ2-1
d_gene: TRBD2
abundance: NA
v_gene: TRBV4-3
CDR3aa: CASSQDKGTSGPPAQFF
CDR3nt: TGCGCCAGCAGCCAAGATAAGGGGACTAGCGGGCCACCGGCCCAGTTCTTC

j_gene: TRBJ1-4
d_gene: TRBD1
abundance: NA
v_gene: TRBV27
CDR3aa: CASSVSGGAGDEKLFF
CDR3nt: TGTGCCAGCAGCGTGTCAGGGGGCGCGGGGGATGAAAAACTGTTTTTT

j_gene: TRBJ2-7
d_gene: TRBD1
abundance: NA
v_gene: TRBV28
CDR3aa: CASSYPGQGYEQYF
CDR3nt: TGTGCCAGCAGTTACCCCGGACAGGGATACGAGCAGTACTTC

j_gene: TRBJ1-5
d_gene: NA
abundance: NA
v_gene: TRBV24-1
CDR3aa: CATSTDNQPQHF
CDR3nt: TGTGCCACCAGCACAGATAATCAGCCCCAGCATTTT

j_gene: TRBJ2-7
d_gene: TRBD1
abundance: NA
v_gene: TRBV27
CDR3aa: CASSLGRGLFEQYF
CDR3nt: TGTGCCAGCAGTCTGGGAAGGGGGCTCTTTGAGCAGTACTTC

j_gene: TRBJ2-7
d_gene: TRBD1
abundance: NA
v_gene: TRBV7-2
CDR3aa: CASSSLGHGQGGDEQYF
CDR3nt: TGTGCCAGCAGCTCTTTAGGGCATGGACAGGGTGGGGACGAGCAGTACTTC

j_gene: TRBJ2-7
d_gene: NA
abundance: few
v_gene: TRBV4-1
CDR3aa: CASSQGSRGPSSYEQYF
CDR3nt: TGCGCCAGCAGCCAAGGGAGCAGGGGCCCCAGCTCCTACGAGCAGTACTTC

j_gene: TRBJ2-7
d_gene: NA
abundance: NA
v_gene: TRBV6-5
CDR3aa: CASTGDWAYEQYF
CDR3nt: TGTGCCAGCACAGGGGATTGGGCCTACGAGCAGTACTTC

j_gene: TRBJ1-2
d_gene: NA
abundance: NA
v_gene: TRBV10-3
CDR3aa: CAISGSEFYGYTF
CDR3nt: TGTGCCATCAGTGGGTCGGAATTCTATGGCTACACCTTC

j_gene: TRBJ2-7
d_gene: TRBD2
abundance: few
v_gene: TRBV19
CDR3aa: CASSIMGGDIYEQYF
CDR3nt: TGTGCCAGTAGTATCATGGGGGGGGATATCTACGAGCAGTACTTC

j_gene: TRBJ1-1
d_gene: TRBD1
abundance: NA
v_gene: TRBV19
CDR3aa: CASTTQGASTEAFF
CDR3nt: TGTGCCAGTACTACACAGGGGGCGAGCACTGAAGCTTTCTTT

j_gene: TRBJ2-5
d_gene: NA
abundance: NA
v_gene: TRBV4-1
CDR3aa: CASSQVSQETQYF
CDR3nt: TGCGCCAGCAGCCAAGTCTCCCAAGAGACCCAGTACTTC